This paragraph covers one TCR beta chain sequence. The antigen is not known. Subsets obtained from CD4+ cells comprised CD45RA+ naive and CD45RA-negative memory cells. These data belong to a study of shared clonotypes between healthy human individuals. Across the whole study: Per-donor plates numbered three CD4 naive, three CD4 memory, two CD8 naive and one CD8 memory.

The study's findings and limits: Estimated richness was generally greater in naive than memory subsets. Generation probability values for non-shared clonotypes were lower than those for clonotypes shared by all four donors.

Deletions cut 4 bases from V and 0 bases from J, with 12 bases between. CDR3 length: 15 residues. The germline CDR1 and CDR2 sequences are SGHDT and YYEEEE. Produced via immunoSEQ multiplex PCR; TCRdb's table is partial and in-frame only. The table shows roughly 2.4 million clones, with more than 90% occurring only once. This receptor was obtained from a man between 18 and 35 years old in good health. The sample consisted of naive CD4+ T cells sorted from blood. The subset here: CD45RA+ positively selected. V usage is TRBV5-6 and J usage is TRBJ2-3; TRBD2 might be the D (6 bases). CDR3 nucleotides: TGTGCCAGCAGCCAAACCGGGACTAGCACAGATACGCAGTATTTT. Translated: CASSQTGTSTDTQYF.